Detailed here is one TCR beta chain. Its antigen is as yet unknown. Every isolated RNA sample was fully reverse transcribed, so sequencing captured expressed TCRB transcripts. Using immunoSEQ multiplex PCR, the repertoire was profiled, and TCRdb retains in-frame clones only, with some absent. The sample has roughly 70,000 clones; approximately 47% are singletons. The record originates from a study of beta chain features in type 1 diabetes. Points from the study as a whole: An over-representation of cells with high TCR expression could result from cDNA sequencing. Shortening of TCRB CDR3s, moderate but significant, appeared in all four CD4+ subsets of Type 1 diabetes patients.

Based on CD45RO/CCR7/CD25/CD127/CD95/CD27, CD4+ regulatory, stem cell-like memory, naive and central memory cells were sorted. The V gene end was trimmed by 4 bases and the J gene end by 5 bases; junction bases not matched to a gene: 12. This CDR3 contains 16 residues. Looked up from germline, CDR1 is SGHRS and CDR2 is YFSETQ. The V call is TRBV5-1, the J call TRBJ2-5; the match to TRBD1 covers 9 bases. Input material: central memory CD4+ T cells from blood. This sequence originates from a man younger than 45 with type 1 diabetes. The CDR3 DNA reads TGCGCCAGCAGCAGGGCTGAGGGACAGGGATGGGAGACCCAGTACTTC. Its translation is CASSRAEGQGWETQYF.